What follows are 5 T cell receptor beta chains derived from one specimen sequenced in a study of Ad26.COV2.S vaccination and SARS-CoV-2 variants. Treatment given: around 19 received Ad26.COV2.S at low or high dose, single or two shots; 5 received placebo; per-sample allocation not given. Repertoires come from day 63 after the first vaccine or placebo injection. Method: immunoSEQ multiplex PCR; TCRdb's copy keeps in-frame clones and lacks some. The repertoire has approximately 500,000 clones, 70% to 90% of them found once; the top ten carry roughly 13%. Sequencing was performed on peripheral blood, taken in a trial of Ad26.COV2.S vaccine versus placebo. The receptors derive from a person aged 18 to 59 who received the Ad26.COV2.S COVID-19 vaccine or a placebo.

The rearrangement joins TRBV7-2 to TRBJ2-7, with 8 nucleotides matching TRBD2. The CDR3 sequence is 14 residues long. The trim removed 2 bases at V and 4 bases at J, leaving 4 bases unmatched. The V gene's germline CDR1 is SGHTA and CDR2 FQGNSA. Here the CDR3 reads CASSLYGRGYEQYF. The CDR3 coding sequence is TGTGCCAGCAGCTTATACGGGAGGGGTTACGAGCAGTACTTC.

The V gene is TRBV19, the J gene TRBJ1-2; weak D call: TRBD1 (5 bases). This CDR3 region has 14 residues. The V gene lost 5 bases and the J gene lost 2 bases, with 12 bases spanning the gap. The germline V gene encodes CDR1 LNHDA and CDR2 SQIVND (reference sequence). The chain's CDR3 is CASSPTGHNYGYTF. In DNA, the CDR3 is TGTGCCAGTAGTCCTACCGGACACAACTATGGCTACACCTTC.

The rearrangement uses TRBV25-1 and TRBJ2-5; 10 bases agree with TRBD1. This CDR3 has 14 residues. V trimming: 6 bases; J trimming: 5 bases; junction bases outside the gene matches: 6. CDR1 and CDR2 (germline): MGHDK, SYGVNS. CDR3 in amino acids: CASSVTGGVETQYF. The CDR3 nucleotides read TGTGCCAGCAGCGTGACAGGGGGCGTTGAGACCCAGTACTTC.

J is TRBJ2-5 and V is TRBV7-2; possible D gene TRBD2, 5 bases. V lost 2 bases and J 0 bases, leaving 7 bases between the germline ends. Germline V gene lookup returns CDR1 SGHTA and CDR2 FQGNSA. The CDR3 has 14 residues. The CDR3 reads CASSLRTYQETQYF. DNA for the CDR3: TGTGCCAGCAGCTTACGGACTTACCAAGAGACCCAGTACTTC. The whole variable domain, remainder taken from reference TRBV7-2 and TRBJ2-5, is GAGVSQSPSNKVTEKGKDVELRCDPISGHTALYWYRQSLGQGLEFLIYFQGNSAPDKSGLPSDRFSAERTGGSVSTLTIQRTQQEDSAVYLCASSLRTYQETQYFGPGTRLLVL.

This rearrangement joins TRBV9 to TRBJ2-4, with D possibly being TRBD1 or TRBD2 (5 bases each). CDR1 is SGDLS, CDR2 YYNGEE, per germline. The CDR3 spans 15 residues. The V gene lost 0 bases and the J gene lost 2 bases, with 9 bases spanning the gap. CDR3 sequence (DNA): TGTGCCAGCAGCGTAGCCGGGGCATCCAAAAACATTCAGTACTTC. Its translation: CASSVAGASKNIQYF.